These 6 T cell receptor beta chains came from one sample sequenced in a study of blood T cell repertoires in COVID-19. Profiled with immunoSEQ multiplex PCR; TCRdb holds only in-frame clones, not every one. The sample comprises tens of thousands of clones, roughly 87% of which are singletons, and 5.1% rests with the top ten. Material for sequencing was peripheral blood. The source of these receptors is a man older than 75 in a cohort sampled during active COVID-19.

In nucleotides, the CDR3 is TGTGCCAGCAGTCAATACTCTGCCCGCGGGGCGATGTATGGCTACACCTTC. This translates into CASSQYSARGAMYGYTF. This rearrangement joins TRBV6-4 to TRBJ1-2; perhaps TRBD1 as D (5 bases). There are 17 residues in the CDR3. V was cut by 5 bases and J by 5 bases, with 24 bases left in between. CDR1 is MRHNA and CDR2 is SNTAGT in the germline V gene.

The chain combines TRBV7-9 with TRBJ2-4, with a weak D call TRBD2 (5 bases). This CDR3 is built from 17 residues. V shed 2 bases and J shed 1 base, with 15 bases lying between them. CDR1 is SEHNR and CDR2 is FQNEAQ in the germline V gene (reference sequence). This chain's CDR3 is CASSLLAPRRAKNIQYF. CDR3 in DNA: TGTGCCAGCAGCTTATTAGCCCCCAGGAGGGCCAAAAACATTCAGTACTTC.

This chain links TRBV3-1 (or the pseudogene TRBV3-2) with TRBJ1-2; 11 positions agree with TRBD1. The CDR3 loop spans 13 amino acids. The germline gives CDR1 LGHDT, CDR2 YNNKEL (reference sequence). The junction had 3 bases not matched to a gene; V was cut back by 4 bases and J by 8 bases. For the CDR3, the DNA is TGTGCCAGCAGCCGGGGACAGGGGGACGGCTACACCTTC. Its translation is CASSRGQGDGYTF.

This chain joins TRBV7-2 and TRBJ2-2; perhaps TRBD1 as D (5 bases). Germline loops: CDR1 SGHTA, CDR2 FQGNSA. Trimming removed 2 bases at V and 4 bases at J, with 11 bases between. The CDR3 sequence is 15 residues long. This chain's CDR3 is CASSLRRAPTGELFF. CDR3 DNA sequence: TGTGCCAGCAGCTTACGCAGGGCGCCCACCGGGGAGCTGTTTTTT. The whole variable domain, filled in from reference TRBV7-2 and TRBJ2-2, reads GAGVSQSPSNKVTEKGKDVELRCDPISGHTALYWYRQSLGQGLEFLIYFQGNSAPDKSGLPSDRFSAERTGGSVSTLTIQRTQQEDSAVYLCASSLRRAPTGELFFGEGSRLTVL.

The chain is built from TRBV3-1 (or the pseudogene TRBV3-2) and TRBJ2-5; 11 bases align to TRBD2. The ends lost 5 bases at V and 4 bases at J; junction bases unmatched: 6. The CDR3 is 15 amino acids. CDR1 and CDR2 (germline): LGHDT, YNNKEL (reference sequence). The CDR3 DNA sequence: TGTGCCAGCAGCATTAGCGGGGGGGCAAGAGAGACCCAGTACTTC. Translating it yields CASSISGGARETQYF.

This clone was detected once. This sequence joins TRBV3-1 (or the pseudogene TRBV3-2) and TRBJ1-3; D is undetermined. Trimming left V 4 bases short and J 2 bases short, with 18 bases between. The CDR3 sequence is 17 residues long. Germline values: CDR1 LGHDT, CDR2 YNNKEL (reference sequence). The CDR3 nucleotides are TGTGCCAGCAGCCTCGGAAGCTTGGGAGGGACTGGAAACACCATATATTTT. As protein: CASSLGSLGGTGNTIYF.